This T cell receptor beta chain was found in a study of T-cell memory formation after mild COVID-19. Background on the study: Among the donors, TCR clusters were largely specific to each donor.

Study results and caveats: Later expanders leaned toward CD4+, whereas clones contracting from day 15 to 85 were balanced CD4/CD8. Contracting CD4+ clones were located mainly in CM and EM, and CD8+ clones in EMRA.

The CDR3 is made up of 15 amino acids. Germline-derived CDR1 and CDR2 are SGHTA and FQGNSA. Trimming at V came to 5 bases and at J to 4 bases, leaving 2 bases not matched to a gene. This clonotype was found once. Antigen specificity is unknown. Each CDR3 protein gets one entry after TCRdb re-called the 5' RACE reads with MiXCR. The sample holds 300,000 to 400,000 distinct CDR3 sequences, 28% seen once. The chain employs TRBV7-2 and TRBJ2-1, with 13 bases fitting TRBD2. Material: PBMCs or a T cell subset sorted from them (not recorded which). This receptor was identified in an adult woman who had mild COVID-19 (a few samples of this study predate the infection). Cell type and time point are not known. As DNA, the CDR3 is TGTGCCAGCAGCAAGGGACTAGCGGGGTACAATGAGCAGTTCTTC. It yields the protein CASSKGLAGYNEQFF.